This passage covers 13 T cell receptor beta chains from one sample sequenced in a study of blood T cell repertoires in COVID-19. The data were produced by immunoSEQ multiplex PCR, yet TCRdb's version contains in-frame clones alone and is incomplete. The sample holds some 40,000 clones; over 75% are singletons and the top ten take 35% to 45%. Sequencing was carried out using peripheral blood. The receptor source for this set is a human donor in a cohort sampled during active or convalescent COVID-19. The donor label of this sample is uncertain.

V usage is TRBV4-2 and J usage is TRBJ2-3; unclear D gene. Between the trimmed V and J ends, which lost 1 base and 6 bases, there was a span of 11 bases. This CDR3 has 14 amino acids. CDR1 and CDR2 (germline): LGHNA, YNFKEQ. Written as DNA, the CDR3 is TGTGCCAGCAGCCAAGCCCTTCTGGAGGATACGCAGTATTTT. Its translation is CASSQALLEDTQYF.

This chain uses TRBV18 with TRBJ1-2, with D hard to call. Per germline, CDR1 KGHSH and CDR2 LQKENI. The length of the CDR3 is 13 residues. V was trimmed by 2 bases and J by 7 bases, leaving 11 bases between them. This chain's CDR3 is CASSPEVAPGYTF. CDR3 DNA sequence: TGTGCCAGCTCACCAGAGGTAGCTCCTGGCTACACCTTC.

The chain recombines TRBV7-2 with TRBJ1-2; tentative D call: TRBD1 (6 bases). V was shortened by 1 base and J by 8 bases, with 17 bases between the two germline ends. Looked up from germline, CDR1 is SGHTA and CDR2 is FQGNSA. The CDR3 totals 15 residues. The CDR3 sequence: CASSLGASLQGGYTF. DNA of the CDR3: TGTGCCAGCAGCTTAGGCGCCAGCCTCCAGGGGGGCTACACCTTC.

CDR3: CASSPPGQGHIEAFF. The CDR3 nucleotides read TGTGCCAGTTCTCCACCGGGACAGGGGCACATTGAAGCTTTCTTT. The chain uses TRBV19 and TRBJ1-1; TRBD1 agrees at 10 bases. The V and J ends lost 8 bases and 7 bases, in that order; junction bases with no gene match: 13. Germline V gene data show CDR1 as LNHDA and CDR2 as SQIVND (reference sequence). CDR3 length: 15 amino acids.

The chain couples TRBV10-3 to TRBJ1-2; TRBD1 agrees at 7 bases. Trimming took 3 bases from V and 8 from J; bases not matched to a gene: 9. CDR1 and CDR2 (germline): ENHRY, SYGVKD. This CDR3 spans 14 amino acids. The CDR3 spells CAISEPRQGRGYTF. CDR3 sequence (DNA): TGTGCCATCAGTGAACCGAGACAGGGTCGGGGCTACACCTTC.

The chain links TRBV11-3 to TRBJ2-5, with 7 bases identical to TRBD1. Germline CDR1 reads SGHNT; CDR2 reads YENEEA. This CDR3 is built from 14 residues. V lost 2 bases and J lost 5; bases outside the gene matches: 5. CDR3 protein: CASSLRQGKETQYF. In DNA form, the CDR3 reads TGTGCCAGCAGCTTACGACAGGGAAAGGAGACCCAGTACTTC.

This clone was counted a few times. V and J are TRBV12-2 and TRBJ2-2; the D call TRBD2 from the table was never checked on the DNA. TRBV12-2 is a pseudogene. The CDR3 totals 19 residues. CDR3 coding DNA: TGTGCAAGTCGCTCATTACTGGGACTAGCGTCGAGCCAAACCGGGGAGCTGTTTTTT. This encodes CASRSLLGLASSQTGELFF.

This chain uses TRBV29-1 with TRBJ2-3, with no clear D. CDR1 and CDR2 (germline): SQVTM, ANQGSEA. Trimming pared 0 bases from V and 0 bases from J, leaving 10 bases between. CDR3 length: 15 amino acids. CDR3: CSVEDEASSTDTQYF. The DNA for the CDR3 is TGCAGCGTTGAAGATGAAGCGTCAAGCACAGATACGCAGTATTTT.

The gene calls are TRBV6-2 or TRBV6-3 and TRBJ2-7, with 7 bases fitting TRBD2. CDR3 length: 14 amino acids. Germline assignment: CDR1 MNHEY and CDR2 SVGEGT. The ends lost 6 bases at V and 0 bases at J; junction bases unmatched: 5. CDR3 bases: TGTGCCAGCAGACCTAGCGGAGACTCCTACGAGCAGTACTTC. Its protein product is CASRPSGDSYEQYF.

This clone was picked up one time. The chain is built from TRBV29-1 and TRBJ2-7, with 7 bases fitting TRBD2. CDR3 length: 13 amino acids. J was trimmed by 5 bases and V by 4 bases; bases with no gene match: 8. CDR1 SQVTM and CDR2 ANQGSEA come from the germline V gene. The CDR3 DNA follows: TGCAGCGTTGGTACCGGACTAGTGAACGAGCAGTACTTC. Its protein product is CSVGTGLVNEQYF.

This clone was seen more than once but under ten times. CDR3 in DNA: TGTGCCAGCAGACTGAGGGTAGATGGAAACACCATATATTTT. This translates into CASRLRVDGNTIYF. V is TRBV6-5 and J is TRBJ1-3; D gene ambiguous. V shed 6 bases and J shed 3 bases, with 12 bases lying between them. The CDR3 runs to 14 residues. Germline lookup yields CDR1 MNHEY and CDR2 SVGAGI.

The rearrangement uses TRBV2 and TRBJ1-5; D gene ambiguous. The V end was cut by 4 bases, the J end by 6 bases, with 10 bases between. Germline V gene lookup returns CDR1 SNHLY and CDR2 FYNNEI. CDR3 length: 13 amino acids. Here the CDR3 DNA reads TGTGCCAGCAGTGGGGGAGGGAGTCAGCCCCAGCATTTT. Protein sequence: CASSGGGSQPQHF.

The rearrangement uses TRBV28 and TRBJ1-4, with 7 bases aligning to TRBD1. CDR1 and CDR2 (germline): MDHEN, SYDVKM. This CDR3 comprises 14 residues. The junction had 4 bases not matched to a gene; V was cut back by 2 bases and J by 7 bases. The CDR3 nucleotides read TGTGCCAGCAGTTTAGAGGCAGGGGGTGAAAAACTGTTTTTT. Translating gives CASSLEAGGEKLFF.